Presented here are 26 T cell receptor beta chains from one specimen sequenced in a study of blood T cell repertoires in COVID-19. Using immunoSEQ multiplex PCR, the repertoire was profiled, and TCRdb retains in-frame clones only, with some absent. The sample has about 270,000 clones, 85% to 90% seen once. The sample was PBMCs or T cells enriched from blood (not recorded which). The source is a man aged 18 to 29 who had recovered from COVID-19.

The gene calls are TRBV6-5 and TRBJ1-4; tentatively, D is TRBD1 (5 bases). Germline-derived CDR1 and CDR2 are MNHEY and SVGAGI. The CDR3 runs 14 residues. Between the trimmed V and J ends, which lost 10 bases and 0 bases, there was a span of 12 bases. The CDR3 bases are TGTGCCATAGGGGAGGGAACAACTAATGAAAAACTGTTTTTT. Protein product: CAIGEGTTNEKLFF.

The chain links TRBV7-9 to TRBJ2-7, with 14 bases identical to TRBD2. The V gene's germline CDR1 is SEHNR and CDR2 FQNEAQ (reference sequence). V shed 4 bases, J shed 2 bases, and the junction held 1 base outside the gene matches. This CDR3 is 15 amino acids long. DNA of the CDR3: TGTGCCAGCAGCTCGGGACTAGCGGGAGCCTACGAGCAGTACTTC. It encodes CASSSGLAGAYEQYF.

The CDR3 region is CASSLGILAVSSYNEQFF. In DNA form, the CDR3 reads TGCGCCAGCAGCTTGGGGATCCTAGCGGTTAGCTCCTACAATGAGCAGTTCTTC. This chain links TRBV5-1 with TRBJ2-1; 7 bases fit TRBD2. CDR3 size: 18 residues. J gave up 0 bases and V 0 bases, and 9 bases lay outside the gene matches. Germline V gene lookup returns CDR1 SGHRS and CDR2 YFSETQ.

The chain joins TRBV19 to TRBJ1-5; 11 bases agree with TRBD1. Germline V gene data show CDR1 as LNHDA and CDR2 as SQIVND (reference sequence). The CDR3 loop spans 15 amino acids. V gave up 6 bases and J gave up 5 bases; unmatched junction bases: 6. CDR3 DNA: TGTGCCAGTAGGACTGGGACAGGGGGGGATCAGCCCCAGCATTTT. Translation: CASRTGTGGDQPQHF. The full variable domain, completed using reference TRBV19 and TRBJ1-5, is DGGITQSPKYLFRKEGQNVTLSCEQNLNHDAMYWYRQDPGQGLRLIYYSQIVNDFQKGDIAEGYSVSREKKESFPLTVTSAQKNPTAFYLCASRTGTGGDQPQHFGDGTRLSIL.

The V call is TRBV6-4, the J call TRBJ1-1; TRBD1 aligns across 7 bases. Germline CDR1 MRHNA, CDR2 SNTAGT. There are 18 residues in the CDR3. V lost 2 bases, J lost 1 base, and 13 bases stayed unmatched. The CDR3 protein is CASSDRGGRVIWNTEAFF. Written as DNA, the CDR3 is TGTGCCAGCAGTGACAGAGGGGGCAGGGTCATTTGGAACACTGAAGCTTTCTTT.

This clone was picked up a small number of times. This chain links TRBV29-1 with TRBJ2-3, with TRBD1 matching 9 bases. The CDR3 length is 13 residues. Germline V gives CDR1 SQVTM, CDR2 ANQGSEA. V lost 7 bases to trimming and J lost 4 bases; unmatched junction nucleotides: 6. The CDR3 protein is CSGDRGYADTQYF. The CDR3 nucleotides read TGCAGCGGCGACAGGGGGTACGCAGATACGCAGTATTTT.

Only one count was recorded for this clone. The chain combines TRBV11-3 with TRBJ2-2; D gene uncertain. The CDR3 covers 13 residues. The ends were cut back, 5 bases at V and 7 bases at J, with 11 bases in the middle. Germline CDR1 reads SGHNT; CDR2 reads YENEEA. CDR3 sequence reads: CASSPLYGGELFF. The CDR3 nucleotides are TGTGCCAGCAGCCCCCTTTACGGCGGGGAGCTGTTTTTT.

For the CDR3, the DNA is TGTGCCAGTAGTACCGGGACAGGGTTTTACACCGGGGAGCTGTTTTTT. It is translated as CASSTGTGFYTGELFF. The V call is TRBV19, the J call TRBJ2-2; 9 nucleotides line up with TRBD1. The CDR3 sequence is 16 residues long. The germline CDR1 and CDR2 sequences are LNHDA and SQIVND (reference sequence). The V segment lost 4 bases and the J segment 3 bases; nucleotides outside the gene matches: 6.

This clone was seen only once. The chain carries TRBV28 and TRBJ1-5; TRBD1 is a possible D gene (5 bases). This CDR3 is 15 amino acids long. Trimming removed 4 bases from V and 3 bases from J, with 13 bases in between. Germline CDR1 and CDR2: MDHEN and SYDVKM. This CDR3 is CASSSSGGVNQPQHF. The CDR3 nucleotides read TGTGCCAGCAGTTCCTCAGGAGGGGTCAATCAGCCCCAGCATTTT.

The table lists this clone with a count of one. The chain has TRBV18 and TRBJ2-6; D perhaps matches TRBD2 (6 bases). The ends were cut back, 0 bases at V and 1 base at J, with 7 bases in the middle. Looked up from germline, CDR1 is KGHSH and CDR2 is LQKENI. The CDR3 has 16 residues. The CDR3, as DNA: TGTGCCAGCTCACCACCGAGCGGGTCTGGGGCCAACGTCCTGACTTTC. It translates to CASSPPSGSGANVLTF.

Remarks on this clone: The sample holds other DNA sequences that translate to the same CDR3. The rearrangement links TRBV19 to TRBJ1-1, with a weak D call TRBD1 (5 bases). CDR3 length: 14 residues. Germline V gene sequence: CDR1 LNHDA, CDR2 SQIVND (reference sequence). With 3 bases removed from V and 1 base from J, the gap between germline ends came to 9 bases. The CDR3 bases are TGTGCCAGTAGTATTCTGCAGGGGAACACTGAAGCTTTCTTT. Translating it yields CASSILQGNTEAFF.

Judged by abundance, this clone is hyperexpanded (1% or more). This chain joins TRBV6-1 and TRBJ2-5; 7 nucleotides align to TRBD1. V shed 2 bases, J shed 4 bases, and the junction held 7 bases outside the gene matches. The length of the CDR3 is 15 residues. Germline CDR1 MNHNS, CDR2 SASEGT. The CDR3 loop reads CASSELPGGSETQYF. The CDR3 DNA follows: TGTGCCAGCAGTGAACTCCCAGGGGGATCAGAGACCCAGTACTTC.

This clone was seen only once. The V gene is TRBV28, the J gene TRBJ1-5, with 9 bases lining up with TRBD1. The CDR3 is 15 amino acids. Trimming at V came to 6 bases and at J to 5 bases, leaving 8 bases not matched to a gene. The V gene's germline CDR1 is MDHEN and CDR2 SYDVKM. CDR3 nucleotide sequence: TGTGCCAGCAGCGCCCCGGGACAGGGCTATCAGCCCCAGCATTTT. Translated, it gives CASSAPGQGYQPQHF. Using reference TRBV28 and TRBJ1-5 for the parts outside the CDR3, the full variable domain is DVKVTQSSRYLVKRTGEKVFLECVQDMDHENMFWYRQDPGLGLRLIYFSYDVKMKEKGDIPEGYSVSREKKERFSLILESASTNQTSMYLCASSAPGQGYQPQHFGDGTRLSIL.

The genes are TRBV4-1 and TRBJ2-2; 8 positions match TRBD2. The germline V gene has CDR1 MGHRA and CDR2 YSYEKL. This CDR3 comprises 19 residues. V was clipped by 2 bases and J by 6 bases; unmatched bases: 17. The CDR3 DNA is TGCGCCAGCAGCCAAAAGGGGGAAGTAGCGGGGCTAGCCGCCGGGGAGCTGTTTTTT. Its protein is CASSQKGEVAGLAAGELFF.

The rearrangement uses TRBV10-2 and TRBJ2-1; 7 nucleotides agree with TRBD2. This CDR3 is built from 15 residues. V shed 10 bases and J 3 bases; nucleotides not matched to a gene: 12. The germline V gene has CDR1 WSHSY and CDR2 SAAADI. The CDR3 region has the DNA TGCGCCACATCCCGAGGCGGGGGAGGCTACAATGAGCAGTTCTTC. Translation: CATSRGGGGYNEQFF.

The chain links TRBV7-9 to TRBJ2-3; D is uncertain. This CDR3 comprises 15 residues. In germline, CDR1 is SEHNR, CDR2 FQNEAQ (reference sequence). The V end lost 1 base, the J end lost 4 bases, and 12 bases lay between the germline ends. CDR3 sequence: CASSLVGGPPDTQYF. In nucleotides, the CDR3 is TGTGCCAGCAGCTTAGTAGGTGGGCCCCCAGATACGCAGTATTTT. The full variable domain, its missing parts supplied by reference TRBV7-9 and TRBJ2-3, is DTGVSQNPRHKITKRGQNVTFRCDPISEHNRLYWYRQTLGQGPEFLTYFQNEAQLEKSRLLSDRFSAERPKGSFSTLEIQRTEQGDSAMYLCASSLVGGPPDTQYFGPGTRLTVL.

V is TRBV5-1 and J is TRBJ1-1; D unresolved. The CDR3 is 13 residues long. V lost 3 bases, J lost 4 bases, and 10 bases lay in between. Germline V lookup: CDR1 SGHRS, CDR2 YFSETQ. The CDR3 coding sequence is TGCGCCAGCAGCTGGGAGGCGAGCACTGAAGCTTTCTTT. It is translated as CASSWEASTEAFF.

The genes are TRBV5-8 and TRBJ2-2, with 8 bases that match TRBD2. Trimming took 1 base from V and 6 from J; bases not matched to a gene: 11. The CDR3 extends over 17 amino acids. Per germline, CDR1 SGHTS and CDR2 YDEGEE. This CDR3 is CASSLSLYRGGPGELFF. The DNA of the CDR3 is TGTGCCAGCAGCTTGAGTCTCTATCGGGGGGGCCCCGGGGAGCTGTTTTTT.

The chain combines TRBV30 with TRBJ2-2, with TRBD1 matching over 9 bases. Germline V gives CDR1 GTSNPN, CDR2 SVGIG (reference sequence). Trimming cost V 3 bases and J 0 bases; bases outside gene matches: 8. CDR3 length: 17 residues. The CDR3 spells CAWSASNRGPNTGELFF. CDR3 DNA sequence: TGTGCCTGGAGCGCCTCTAACAGGGGGCCGAACACCGGGGAGCTGTTTTTT. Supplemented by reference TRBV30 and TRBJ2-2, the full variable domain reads SQTIHQWPATLVQPVGSPLSLECTVEGTSNPNLYWYRQAAGRGLQLLFYSVGIGQISSEVPQNLSASRPQDRQFILSSKKLLLSDSGFYLCAWSASNRGPNTGELFFGEGSRLTVL.

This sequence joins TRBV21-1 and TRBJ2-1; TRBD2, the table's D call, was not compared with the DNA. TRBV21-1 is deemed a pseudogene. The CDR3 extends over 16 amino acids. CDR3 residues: CASSNLAGACYNEQFF. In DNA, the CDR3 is TGTGCCAGCAGCAACCTAGCGGGAGCCTGCTACAATGAGCAGTTCTTC.

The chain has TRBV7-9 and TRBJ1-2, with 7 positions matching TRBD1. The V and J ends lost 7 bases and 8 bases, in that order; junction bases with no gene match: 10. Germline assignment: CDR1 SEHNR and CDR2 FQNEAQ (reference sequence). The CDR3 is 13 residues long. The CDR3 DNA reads TGTGCCAGCACCCAAGACAGGGTTGGAGGCTACACCTTC. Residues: CASTQDRVGGYTF. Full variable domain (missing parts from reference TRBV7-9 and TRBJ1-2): DTGVSQNPRHKITKRGQNVTFRCDPISEHNRLYWYRQTLGQGPEFLTYFQNEAQLEKSRLLSDRFSAERPKGSFSTLEIQRTEQGDSAMYLCASTQDRVGGYTFGSGTRLTVV.

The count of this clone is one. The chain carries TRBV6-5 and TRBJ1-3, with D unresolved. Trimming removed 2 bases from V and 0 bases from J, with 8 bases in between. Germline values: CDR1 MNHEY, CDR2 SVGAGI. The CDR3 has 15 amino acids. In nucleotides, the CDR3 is TGTGCCAGCAGTTACGGCGGTAGCTCTGGAAACACCATATATTTT. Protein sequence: CASSYGGSSGNTIYF.

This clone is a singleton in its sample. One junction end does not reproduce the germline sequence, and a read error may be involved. The CDR3 DNA reads TGTGCCAGCAGCGACCACCCCGGGACAGGGGGCGTCATGAACTTC. Its protein product is CASSDHPGTGGVMNF. The genes are TRBV13 and TRBJ2-7; 12 bases agree with TRBD1. Germline values: CDR1 PRHDT, CDR2 FYEKMQ (reference sequence). The CDR3 has 15 amino acids.

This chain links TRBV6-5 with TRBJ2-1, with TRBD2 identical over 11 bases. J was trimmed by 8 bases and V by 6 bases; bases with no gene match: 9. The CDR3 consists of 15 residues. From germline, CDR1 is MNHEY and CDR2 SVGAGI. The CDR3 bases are TGTGCCAGCAGCCCCACTAGCGGGAGATTCCATGAGCAGTTCTTC. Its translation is CASSPTSGRFHEQFF.

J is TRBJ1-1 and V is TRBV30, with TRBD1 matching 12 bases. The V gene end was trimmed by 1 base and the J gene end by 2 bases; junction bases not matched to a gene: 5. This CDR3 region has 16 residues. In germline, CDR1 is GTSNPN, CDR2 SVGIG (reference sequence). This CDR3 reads CAWSAGQGALNTEAFF. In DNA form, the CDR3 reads TGTGCCTGGAGTGCGGGACAGGGGGCGCTTAACACTGAAGCTTTCTTT.

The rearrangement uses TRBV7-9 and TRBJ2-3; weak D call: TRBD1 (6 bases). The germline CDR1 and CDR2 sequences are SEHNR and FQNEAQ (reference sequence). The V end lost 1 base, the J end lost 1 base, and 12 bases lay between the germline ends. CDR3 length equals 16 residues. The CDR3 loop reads CASSLEGYRGTDTQYF. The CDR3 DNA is TGTGCCAGCAGCTTAGAAGGGTACAGGGGCACAGATACGCAGTATTTT.